These 9 T cell receptor beta chains originate from one sample sequenced in a study of T cell responses to AZD1222 COVID-19 vaccine. TCRdb's copy holds only in-frame clones and misses some; the assay was immunoSEQ multiplex PCR. Of around 58,000 clones listed, about 80% are singletons. The sample was peripheral blood, taken on day 0 of AZD1222 vaccination. These receptors all stem from an adult in good health.

This chain connects TRBV7-9 to TRBJ1-4, with 8 bases lining up with TRBD1. Per germline, CDR1 SEHNR and CDR2 FQNEAQ (reference sequence). The J segment lost 4 bases and the V segment lost 1 base, leaving 2 bases of the junction unmatched. There are 15 residues in the CDR3. CDR3 DNA: TGTGCCAGCAGCTTAGGGACAGGGATTAATGAAAAACTGTTTTTT. As protein: CASSLGTGINEKLFF.

CDR3 DNA: TGTGCCAGCAGCCAAGATTCCGGGGGCCCGTATGGCTACACCTTC. Amino acids: CASSQDSGGPYGYTF. This chain connects TRBV14 to TRBJ1-2, with D maybe TRBD1 (6 bases). The CDR3 length is 15 residues. V dropped 0 bases and J dropped 5 bases, with 13 bases sitting between them. CDR1 is SGHDN, CDR2 FVKESK, per germline.

The rearrangement links TRBV19 to TRBJ2-1; D is perhaps TRBD2 (6 bases). CDR1 and CDR2 from the germline V gene are LNHDA and SQIVND (reference sequence). CDR3 size: 16 residues. V gave up 6 bases and J gave up 3 bases, with 18 bases separating them. The CDR3 sequence is CASSPRDSANYNEQFF. CDR3 nucleotides: TGTGCCAGTAGCCCTCGGGACTCAGCAAACTACAATGAGCAGTTCTTC.

J is TRBJ1-4 and V is TRBV3-1 (or the pseudogene TRBV3-2); no clear D gene. The V end was cut by 1 base, the J end by 8 bases, with 5 bases between. The CDR3 is 12 residues long. Germline V gene sequence: CDR1 LGHDT, CDR2 YNNKEL (reference sequence). The CDR3 sequence is CASSQGDEKLFF. In DNA, the CDR3 is TGTGCCAGCAGCCAAGGCGACGAAAAACTGTTTTTT.

Only a few counts were recorded for this clone. V gene TRBV7-2 combines with J gene TRBJ1-3; D gene uncertain. The CDR3 covers 15 residues. Germline V gives CDR1 SGHTA, CDR2 FQGNSA. The V gene lost 5 bases and the J gene lost 0 bases, with 11 bases spanning the gap. CDR3 DNA: TGTGCCAGCAGCCCTCGACTCAGCTCTGGAAACACCATATATTTT. It specifies CASSPRLSSGNTIYF.

This chain links TRBV5-6 with TRBJ1-2; D not certain. This CDR3 contains 12 residues. The V gene's germline CDR1 is SGHDT and CDR2 YYEEEE. Trimming left V 0 bases short and J 4 bases short, with 4 bases between. CDR3 bases: TGTGCCAGCAGCTTGGCGGCCTATGGCTACACCTTC. Its protein is CASSLAAYGYTF.

This chain connects TRBV5-1 to TRBJ2-3; D is unclear. V dropped 0 bases and J dropped 0 bases, with 5 bases sitting between them. Germline CDR1 reads SGHRS; CDR2 reads YFSETQ. The CDR3 is made up of 14 amino acids. The CDR3: CASSLDGSTDTQYF. CDR3 nucleotide sequence: TGCGCCAGCAGCTTGGACGGCAGCACAGATACGCAGTATTTT.

The CDR3 DNA sequence: TGTGCCAGCTCACCAGGCAGGGCCCCCCTCAACGAGCAGTACTTC. This encodes CASSPGRAPLNEQYF. The chain links TRBV18 to TRBJ2-7; D perhaps matches TRBD1 (5 bases). The V end was cut by 2 bases, the J end by 5 bases, with 16 bases between. Germline CDR1 KGHSH, CDR2 LQKENI. The CDR3 has 15 amino acids.

The CDR3 DNA reads TGTGCCAGCAGCCAAGATCCCAGGGGGGAGCCCCAGCATTTT. As protein: CASSQDPRGEPQHF. The V and J genes are TRBV3-1 (or the pseudogene TRBV3-2) and TRBJ1-5; TRBD1 aligns across 7 bases. The germline V gene has CDR1 LGHDT and CDR2 YNNKEL (reference sequence). The CDR3 has 14 amino acids. J lost 8 bases, V lost 0 bases, and 4 bases had no gene match.